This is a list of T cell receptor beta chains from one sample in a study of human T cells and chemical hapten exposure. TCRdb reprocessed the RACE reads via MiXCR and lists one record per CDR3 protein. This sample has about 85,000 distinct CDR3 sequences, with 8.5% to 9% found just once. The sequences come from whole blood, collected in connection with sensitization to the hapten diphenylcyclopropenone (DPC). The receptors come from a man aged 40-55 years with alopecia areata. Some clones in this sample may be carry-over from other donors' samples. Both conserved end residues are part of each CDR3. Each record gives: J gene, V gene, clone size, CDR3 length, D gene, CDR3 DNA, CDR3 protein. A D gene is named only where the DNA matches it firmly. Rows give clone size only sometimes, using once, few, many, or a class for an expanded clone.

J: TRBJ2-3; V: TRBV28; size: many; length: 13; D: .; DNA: TGTGCCAGCAGTCGGACTAGCACAGATACGCAGTATTTT; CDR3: CASSRTSTDTQYF
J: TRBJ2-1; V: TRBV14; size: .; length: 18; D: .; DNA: TGTGCCAGCAGCCAAGATGTCGCGGCGATCCGATCCTACAATGAGCAGTTCTTC; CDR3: CASSQDVAAIRSYNEQFF
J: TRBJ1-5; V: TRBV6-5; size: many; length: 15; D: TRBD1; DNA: TGTGCCAGCAGGCCGGTGGGGACAGGGAATCAGCCCCAGCATTTT; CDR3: CASRPVGTGNQPQHF
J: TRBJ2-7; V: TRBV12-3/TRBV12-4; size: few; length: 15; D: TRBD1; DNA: TGTGCCAGCAGAACGACCGGGACAGGGGGAGACGAGCAGTACTTC; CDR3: CASRTTGTGGDEQYF
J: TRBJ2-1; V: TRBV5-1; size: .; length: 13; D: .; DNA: TGCGCCAGCAGCTCTAATGTGGGCGAGGAGCAGTTCTTC; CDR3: CASSSNVGEEQFF
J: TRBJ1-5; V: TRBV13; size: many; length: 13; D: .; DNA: TGTGCCAGCAGCTTAGATTCGTGGGGCCCCCAGCATTTT; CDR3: CASSLDSWGPQHF
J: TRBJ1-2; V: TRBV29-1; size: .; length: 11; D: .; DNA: TGCAGGGGAGTAACAGGGCCCTTCGACACCTTC; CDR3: CRGVTGPFDTF
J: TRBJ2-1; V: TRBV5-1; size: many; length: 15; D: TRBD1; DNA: TGCGCCAGCAGCTTGGAGGGACAGGGGGGAAATGAGCAGTTCTTC; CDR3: CASSLEGQGGNEQFF
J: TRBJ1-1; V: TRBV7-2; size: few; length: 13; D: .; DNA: TGTGCCAGCAGCTTGACAGAGAACACTGAAGCTTTCTTT; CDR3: CASSLTENTEAFF
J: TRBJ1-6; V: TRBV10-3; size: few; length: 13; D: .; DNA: TGTGCCATCAGTACCCAGACGCTATCACCCCTCCACTTT; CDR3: CAISTQTLSPLHF
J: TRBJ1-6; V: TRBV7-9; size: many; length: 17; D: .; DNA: TGTGCCAGCAACGGAGAGGGACGGAGCTCCTATAATTCACCCCTCCACTTT; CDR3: CASNGEGRSSYNSPLHF
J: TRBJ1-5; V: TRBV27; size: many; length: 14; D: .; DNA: TGTGCCAGCCGCGGGACAAGCCCCAATCAGCCCCAGCATTTT; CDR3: CASRGTSPNQPQHF
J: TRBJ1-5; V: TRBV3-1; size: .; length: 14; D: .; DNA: TGTGCCAGCAGCAGACAGTCTAGCAATCAGCCCCAGCATTTT; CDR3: CASSRQSSNQPQHF
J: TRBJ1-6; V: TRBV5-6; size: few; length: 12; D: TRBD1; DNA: TGTGCCAAGACAGGGAAGGGTTCACCCCTCCACTTT; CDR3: CAKTGKGSPLHF
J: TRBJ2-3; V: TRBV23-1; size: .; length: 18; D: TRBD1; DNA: TGCGCCAGCAGTCAATCGGAGGACAGGAGGTACAGCGCAGATACGCAGTATTTT; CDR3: CASSQSEDRRYSADTQYF
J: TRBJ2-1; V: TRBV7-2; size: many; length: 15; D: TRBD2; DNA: TGTGCCAGCAGCTTATTGGCTAGCGGGACGGATGAGCAGTTCTTC; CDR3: CASSLLASGTDEQFF
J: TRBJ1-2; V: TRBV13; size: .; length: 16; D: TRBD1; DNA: TGTGCCAGCAGCTCACTCCCGGGACAGGCTAACTATGGCTACACCTTC; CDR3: CASSSLPGQANYGYTF
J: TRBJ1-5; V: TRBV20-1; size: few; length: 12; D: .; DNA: TGCAGTGCTAGTCGACGGAATCAGCCCCAGCATTTT; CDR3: CSASRRNQPQHF
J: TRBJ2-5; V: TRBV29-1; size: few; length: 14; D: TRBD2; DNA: TGCAGCGTGAGGACTAGCGGGAGATCCGAGACCCAGTACTTC; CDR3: CSVRTSGRSETQYF
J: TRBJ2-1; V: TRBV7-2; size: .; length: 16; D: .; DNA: TGTGCCAGCAGCTTAGAAGGCGCGGGGAACTACAATGAGCAGTTCTTC; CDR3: CASSLEGAGNYNEQFF
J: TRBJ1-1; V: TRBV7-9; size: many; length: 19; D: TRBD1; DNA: TGTGCCAGCAGCTTAGCGGGGGTCCGGGACAGGCACATGAACACTGAAGCTTTCTTT; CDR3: CASSLAGVRDRHMNTEAFF
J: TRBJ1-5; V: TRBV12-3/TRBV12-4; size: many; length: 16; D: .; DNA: TGTGCCAGCAGTCCGCAAGCGGGACGCAACAATCAGCCCCAGCATTTT; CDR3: CASSPQAGRNNQPQHF
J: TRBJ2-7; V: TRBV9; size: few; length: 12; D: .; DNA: TGTGCCAGCAACAGGGAGTCTGGAGAGCAGTACTTC; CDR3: CASNRESGEQYF
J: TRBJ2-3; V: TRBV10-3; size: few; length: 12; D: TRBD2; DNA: TGTGCCACCCGGCTAGCGGAGAATACGCAGTATTTT; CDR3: CATRLAENTQYF
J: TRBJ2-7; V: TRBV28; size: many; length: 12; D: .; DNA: TGTGCCAGCAGTTTAGGTTCCTACGAGCAGTACTTC; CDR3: CASSLGSYEQYF
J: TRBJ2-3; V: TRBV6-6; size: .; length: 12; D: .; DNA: TGTGCCAGCGAGGCTCACACAGATACGCAGTATTTT; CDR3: CASEAHTDTQYF
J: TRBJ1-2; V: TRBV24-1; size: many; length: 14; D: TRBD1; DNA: TGTGCCACCAGTGAGCCCGGGACAGGGGATGGCTACACCTTC; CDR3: CATSEPGTGDGYTF
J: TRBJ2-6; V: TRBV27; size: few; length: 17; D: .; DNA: TGTGCCAGCAGTTCTCTTCCCCCCCTGACTGGGGCCAACGTCCTGACTTTC; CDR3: CASSSLPPLTGANVLTF